Included here is one T cell receptor beta chain sequence, with context. V was trimmed by 6 bases and J by 1 base, leaving 12 bases between them. Per the germline V gene, CDR1 is MNHEY and CDR2 is SMNVEV (reference sequence). The CDR3 contains 14 residues. The protocol was immunoSEQ multiplex PCR, while the TCRdb copy is restricted to in-frame clones and leaves out a portion. The data hold around 75,000 clones, with about 92% observed a single time. The sample is drawn from a study of control samples from healthy donors and cancer patients. The receptor was isolated from a woman aged 60-75 years in good health. Sequencing used blood. V is TRBV27 and J is TRBJ1-2; the D is unclear. CDR3 protein: CASRKTSLNYGYTF. The CDR3 DNA reads TGTGCCAGCAGAAAAACCTCCCTTAACTATGGCTACACCTTC.